This TCR beta chain emerged from a study of identical twins. From the 5' RACE reads, TCRdb called clonotypes with MiXCR, one entry per CDR3 protein. The top ten clones hold about 4.5% of a sample with about 690,000 distinct CDR3 sequences, about 20% of them seen once. Per germline, CDR1 MNHNS and CDR2 SASEGT. Trimming left V 6 bases short and J 0 bases short, with 11 bases between. The CDR3 totals 14 residues. This clonotype was seen a handful of times. In addition, the sample was reused for a study of T cells expressing NK-cell markers. That report notes: In a handful of donors, dominant clonotypes made up about 28.3-65% of CD3+CD56-NKG2C+ cells.

Material: PBMCs. The receptor was isolated from a woman between 18 and 29 years old in good health. This sequence joins TRBV6-1 and TRBJ1-2; D is undetermined. The CDR3 here is CASRVGWSNYGYTF. CDR3 coding DNA: TGTGCCAGCAGGGTGGGGTGGTCTAACTATGGCTACACCTTC.